This TCR beta chain was profiled in a study of T cells in Graves' hyperthyroidism and ophthalmopathy. This CDR3 contains 14 residues. Trimming pared 1 base from V and 0 bases from J, leaving 4 bases between. TCR beta CDR3 regions were amplified from RNA. TCR CDR3 underwent first-round RT-PCR with the HTBI primer set. TCRdb called the multiplex PCR reads again in MiXCR, with one record for every CDR3 protein. This sample carries some 400,000 distinct CDR3 sequences, around 14% of them seen once, and the ten largest clones take 11%. Many counts were recorded for this clonotype. Hyperthyroidism had been newly diagnosed in patients aged 18 to 65, and its duration was under 2 months. Exclusion of a patient resulted from uncontrolled infection, other autoimmune disease, pregnancy or lactation.

This receptor was taken from a woman between 55 and 75 years old with Graves' hyperthyroidism. Sequenced input: blood. This chain uses TRBV12-3 or TRBV12-4 with TRBJ1-3; D call uncertain. The CDR3 protein is CASSLELSGNTIYF. In nucleotides, the CDR3 is TGTGCCAGCAGTTTAGAGCTCTCTGGAAACACCATATATTTT.